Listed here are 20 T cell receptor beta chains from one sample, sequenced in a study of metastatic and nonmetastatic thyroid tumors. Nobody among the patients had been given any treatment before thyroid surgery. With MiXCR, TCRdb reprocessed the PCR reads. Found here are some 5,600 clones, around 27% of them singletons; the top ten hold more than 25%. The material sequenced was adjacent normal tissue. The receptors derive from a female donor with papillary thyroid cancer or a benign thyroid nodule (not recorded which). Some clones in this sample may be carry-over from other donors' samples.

CDR3: CASSETGTGKNYGYTF. DNA of the CDR3: TGTGCCAGCAGCGAAACGGGGACAGGGAAAAACTATGGCTACACCTTC. This chain joins TRBV9 and TRBJ1-2; TRBD1 matches at 9 bases. Germline values: CDR1 SGDLS, CDR2 YYNGEE. The ends lost 3 bases at V and 2 bases at J; junction bases unmatched: 8. CDR3 length: 16 amino acids.

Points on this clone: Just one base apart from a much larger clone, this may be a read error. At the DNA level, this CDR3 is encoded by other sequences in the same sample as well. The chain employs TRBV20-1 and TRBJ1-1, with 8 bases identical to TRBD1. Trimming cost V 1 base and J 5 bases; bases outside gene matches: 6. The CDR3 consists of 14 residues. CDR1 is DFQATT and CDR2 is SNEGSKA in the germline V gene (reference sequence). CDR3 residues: CSARVPTGGTEAFF. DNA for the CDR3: TGCAGTGCTAGAGTCCCTACAGGGGGAACTGAAGCTTTCTTT.

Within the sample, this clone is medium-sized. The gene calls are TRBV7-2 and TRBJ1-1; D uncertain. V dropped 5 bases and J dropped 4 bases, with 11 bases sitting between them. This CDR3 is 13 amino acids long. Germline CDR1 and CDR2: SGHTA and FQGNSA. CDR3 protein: CASSVLAGTEAFF. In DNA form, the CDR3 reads TGTGCCAGCAGCGTTCTGGCGGGCACTGAAGCTTTCTTT. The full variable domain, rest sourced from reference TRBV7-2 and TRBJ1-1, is GAGVSQSPSNKVTEKGKDVELRCDPISGHTALYWYRQSLGQGLEFLIYFQGNSAPDKSGLPSDRFSAERTGGSVSTLTIQRTQQEDSAVYLCASSVLAGTEAFFGQGTRLTVV.

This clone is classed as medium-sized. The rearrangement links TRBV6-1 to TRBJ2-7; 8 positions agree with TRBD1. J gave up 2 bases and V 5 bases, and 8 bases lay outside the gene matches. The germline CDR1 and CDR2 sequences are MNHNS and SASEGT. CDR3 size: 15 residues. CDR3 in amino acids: CASSNRVQGAYEQYF. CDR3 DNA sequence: TGTGCCAGCAGTAACCGTGTACAGGGGGCCTACGAGCAGTACTTC.

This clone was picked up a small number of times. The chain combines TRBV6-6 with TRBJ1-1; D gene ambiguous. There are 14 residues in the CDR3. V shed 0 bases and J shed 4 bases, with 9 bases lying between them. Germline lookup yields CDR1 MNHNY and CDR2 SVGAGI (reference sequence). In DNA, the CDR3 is TGTGCCAGCAGTTACTCGGCCACGGGCACTGAAGCTTTCTTT. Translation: CASSYSATGTEAFF.

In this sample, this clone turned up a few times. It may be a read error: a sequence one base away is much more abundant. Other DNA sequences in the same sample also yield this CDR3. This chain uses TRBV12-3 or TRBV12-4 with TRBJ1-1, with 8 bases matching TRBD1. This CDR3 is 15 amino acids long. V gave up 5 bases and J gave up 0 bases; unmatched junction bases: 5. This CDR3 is CASSRGQGMNTEAFF. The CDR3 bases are TGTGCCAGCAGTCGCGGACAGGGTATGAACACTGAAGCTTTCTTT.

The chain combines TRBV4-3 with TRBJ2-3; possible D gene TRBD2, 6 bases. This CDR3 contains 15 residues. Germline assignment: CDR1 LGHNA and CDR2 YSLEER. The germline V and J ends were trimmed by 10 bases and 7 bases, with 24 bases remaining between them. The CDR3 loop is CATGSVGGSGNTQYF. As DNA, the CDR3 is TGCGCCACGGGTTCGGTTGGGGGGAGCGGTAATACGCAGTATTTT.

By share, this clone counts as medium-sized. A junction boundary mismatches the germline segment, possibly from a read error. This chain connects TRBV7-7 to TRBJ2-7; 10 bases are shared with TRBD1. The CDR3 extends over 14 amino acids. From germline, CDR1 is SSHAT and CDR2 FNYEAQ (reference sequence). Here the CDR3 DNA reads TGTGCTAGCAGCCCCGGGACAGGGGTCAACGAGCAGTACTTC. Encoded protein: CASSPGTGVNEQYF.

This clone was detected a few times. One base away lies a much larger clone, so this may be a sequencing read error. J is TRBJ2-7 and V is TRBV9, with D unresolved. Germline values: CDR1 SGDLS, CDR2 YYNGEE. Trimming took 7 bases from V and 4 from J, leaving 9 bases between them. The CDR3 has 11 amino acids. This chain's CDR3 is CASGRWYEQYF. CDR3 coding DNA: TGTGCCAGCGGTCGGTGGTACGAGCAGTACTTC.

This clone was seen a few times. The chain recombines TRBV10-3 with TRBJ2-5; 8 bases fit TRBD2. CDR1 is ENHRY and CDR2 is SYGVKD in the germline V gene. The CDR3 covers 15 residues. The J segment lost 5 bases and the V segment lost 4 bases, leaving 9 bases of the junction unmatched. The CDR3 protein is CAISGSGVPSETQYF. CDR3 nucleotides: TGTGCCATCAGTGGTAGCGGGGTGCCGTCGGAGACCCAGTACTTC.

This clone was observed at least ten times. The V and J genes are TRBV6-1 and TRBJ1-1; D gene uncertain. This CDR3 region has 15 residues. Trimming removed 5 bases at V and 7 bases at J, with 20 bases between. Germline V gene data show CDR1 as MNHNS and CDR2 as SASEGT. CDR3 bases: TGTGCCAGCAGTCGGACGGGTGTGTTCCCAGGTGAAGCTTTCTTT. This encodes CASSRTGVFPGEAFF.

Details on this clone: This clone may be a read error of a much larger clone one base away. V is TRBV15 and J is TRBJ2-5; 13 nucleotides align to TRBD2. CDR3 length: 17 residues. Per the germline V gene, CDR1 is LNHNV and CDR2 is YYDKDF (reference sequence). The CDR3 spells CATSTLGLAGALGTEYF. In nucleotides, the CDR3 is TGTGCCACCAGCACTCTCGGACTAGCGGGGGCTTTGGGGACCGAGTACTTC.

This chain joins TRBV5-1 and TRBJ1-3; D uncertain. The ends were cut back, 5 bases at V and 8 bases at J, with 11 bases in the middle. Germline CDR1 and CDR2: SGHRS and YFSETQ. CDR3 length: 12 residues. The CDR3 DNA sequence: TGCGCCAGCAGAAGAGAGGAGGACACCATATATTTT. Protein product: CASRREEDTIYF.

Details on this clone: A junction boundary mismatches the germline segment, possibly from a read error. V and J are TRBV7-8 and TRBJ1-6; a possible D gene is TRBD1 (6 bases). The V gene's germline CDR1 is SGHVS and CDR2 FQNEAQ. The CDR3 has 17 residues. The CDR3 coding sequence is TGTGCCAGCAGCTTGGAAGGGGGGAGCTCCTATAATTCACCCTTCCACTTT. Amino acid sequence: CASSLEGGSSYNSPFHF.

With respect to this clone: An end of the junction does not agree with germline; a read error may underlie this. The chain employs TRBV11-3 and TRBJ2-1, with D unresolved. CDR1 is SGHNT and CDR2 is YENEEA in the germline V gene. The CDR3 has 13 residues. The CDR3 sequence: CANSLGNYNEQFF. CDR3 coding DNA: TGTGCCAACAGCTTAGGGAATTACAATGAGCAGTTCTTC.

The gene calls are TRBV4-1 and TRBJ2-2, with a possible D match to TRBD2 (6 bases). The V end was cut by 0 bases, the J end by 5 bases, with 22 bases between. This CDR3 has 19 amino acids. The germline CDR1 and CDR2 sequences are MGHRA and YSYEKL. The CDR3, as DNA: TGCGCCAGCAGCCAAGATATTTCGGTCATGGGGGGTTGGACCGGGGAGCTGTTTTTT. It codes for CASSQDISVMGGWTGELFF.

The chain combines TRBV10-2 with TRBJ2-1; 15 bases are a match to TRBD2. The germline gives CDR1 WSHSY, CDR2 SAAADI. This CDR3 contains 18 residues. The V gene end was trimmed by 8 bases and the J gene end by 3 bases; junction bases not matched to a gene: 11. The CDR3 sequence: CASYGTSGRRLGYNEQFF. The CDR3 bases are TGCGCCAGCTACGGGACTAGCGGGAGGCGCCTTGGCTACAATGAGCAGTTCTTC.

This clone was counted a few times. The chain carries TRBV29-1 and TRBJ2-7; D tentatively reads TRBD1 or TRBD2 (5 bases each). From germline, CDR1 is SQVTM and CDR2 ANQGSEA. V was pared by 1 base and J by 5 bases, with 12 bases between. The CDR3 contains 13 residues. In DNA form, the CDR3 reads TGCAGCGTTGAAGTTGAGGGGTTGGACGAGCAGTACTTC. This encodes CSVEVEGLDEQYF.

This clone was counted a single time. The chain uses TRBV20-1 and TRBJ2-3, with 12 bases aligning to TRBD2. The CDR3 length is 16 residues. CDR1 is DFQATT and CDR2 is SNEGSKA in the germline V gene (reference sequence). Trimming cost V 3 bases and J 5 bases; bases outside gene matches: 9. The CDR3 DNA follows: TGCAGTGCTAGCCGCCCTAGCGGGGGGGCGTTAGATACGCAGTATTTT. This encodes CSASRPSGGALDTQYF.

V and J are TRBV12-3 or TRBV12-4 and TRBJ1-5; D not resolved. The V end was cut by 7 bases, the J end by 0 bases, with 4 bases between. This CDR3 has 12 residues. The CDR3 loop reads CASTYSNQPQHF. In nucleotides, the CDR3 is TGTGCCAGCACATATAGCAATCAGCCCCAGCATTTT.